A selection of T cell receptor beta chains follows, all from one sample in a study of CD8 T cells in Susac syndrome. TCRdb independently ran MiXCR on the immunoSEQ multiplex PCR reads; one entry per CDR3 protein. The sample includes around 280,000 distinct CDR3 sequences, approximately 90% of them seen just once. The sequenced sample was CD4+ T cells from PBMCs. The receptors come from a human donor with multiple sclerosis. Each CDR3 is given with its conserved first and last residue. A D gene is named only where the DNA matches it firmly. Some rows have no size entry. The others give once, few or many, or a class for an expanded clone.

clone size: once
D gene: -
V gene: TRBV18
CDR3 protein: CASSPPGRVNEKLFF

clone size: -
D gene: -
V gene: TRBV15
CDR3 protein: CATNGRARPSGYGYTF

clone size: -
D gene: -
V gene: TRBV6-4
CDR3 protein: CASKRAGQIPYGYTF

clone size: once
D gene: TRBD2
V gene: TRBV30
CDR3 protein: CAWSVSPLAGGFTDTQYF

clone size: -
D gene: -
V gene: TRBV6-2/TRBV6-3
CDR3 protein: CASSYSGVSTDTQYF

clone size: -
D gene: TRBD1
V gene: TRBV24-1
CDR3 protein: CATSENRGYNQPQHF

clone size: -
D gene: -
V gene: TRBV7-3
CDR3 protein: CASSLGSPILSRGGYNEQFF

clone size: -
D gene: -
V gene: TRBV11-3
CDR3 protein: CASSLVPGPQHF

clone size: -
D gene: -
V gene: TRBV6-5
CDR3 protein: CARVLPYEQYF

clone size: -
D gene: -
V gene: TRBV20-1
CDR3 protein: CSARPSNNEQFF

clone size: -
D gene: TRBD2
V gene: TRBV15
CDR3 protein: CATSRDKSGGARTGELFF

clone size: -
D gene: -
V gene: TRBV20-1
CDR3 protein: CSARDWQGVPETQYF

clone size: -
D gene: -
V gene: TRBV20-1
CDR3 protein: CSATHQETQYF

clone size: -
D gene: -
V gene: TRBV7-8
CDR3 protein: CASSLRGAFNQPQHF

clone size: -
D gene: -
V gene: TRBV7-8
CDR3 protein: CASSSRRGIENEQFF

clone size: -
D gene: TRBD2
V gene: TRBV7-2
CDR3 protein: CASSPGLAGGPAF

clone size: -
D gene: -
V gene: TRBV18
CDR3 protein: CASSRYENEKLFF

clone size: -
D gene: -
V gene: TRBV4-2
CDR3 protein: CASSQGADTYNEQFF

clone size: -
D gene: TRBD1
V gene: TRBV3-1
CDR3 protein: CASSPAPGTGSYGYTF

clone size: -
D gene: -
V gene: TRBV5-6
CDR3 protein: CASSSGGGAQYF

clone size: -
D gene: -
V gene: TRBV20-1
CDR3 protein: CSARDRKQGGTEAFF

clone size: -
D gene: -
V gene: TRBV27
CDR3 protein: CASIRTVRYGEAFF

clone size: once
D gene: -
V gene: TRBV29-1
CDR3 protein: CSVGHTEAFF